These T cell receptor beta chains were read from a single sample in a study of human T cells and chemical hapten exposure. TCRdb processed the RACE reads anew with MiXCR; each CDR3 protein has one entry. This table has 60,000 or so distinct CDR3 sequences, roughly 9.8% appearing once. The specimen comprised whole blood, sampled in connection with sensitization to the hapten diphenylcyclopropenone (DPC). The receptor source for this set is a middle-aged man with alopecia areata. Some clones in this sample may be carry-over from other donors' samples. Both conserved end residues are part of each CDR3. Fields, in order: D gene, V gene, J gene, clone size, CDR3 protein, CDR3 DNA. A D gene is named only where the DNA matches it firmly. Only part of the rows carry a size: once, few, many, or a class if the clone is expanded.

d_call: TRBD1
v_call: TRBV9
j_call: TRBJ2-2
clone_size: many
cdr3_aa: CASSLGQGEPGELFF
cdr3_nt: TGTGCCAGCAGCCTTGGACAGGGGGAACCCGGGGAGCTGTTTTTT

d_call: .
v_call: TRBV14
j_call: TRBJ2-3
clone_size: .
cdr3_aa: CASSQEGTVRRTQYF
cdr3_nt: TGTGCCAGCAGCCAAGAGGGTACGGTGAGGAGGACCCAGTATTTT

d_call: .
v_call: TRBV20-1
j_call: TRBJ2-3
clone_size: many
cdr3_aa: CSARDATDTQYF
cdr3_nt: TGCAGTGCTCGTGATGCTACAGATACGCAGTATTTT

d_call: .
v_call: TRBV27
j_call: TRBJ2-1
clone_size: many
cdr3_aa: CASSLSQFYNEQFF
cdr3_nt: TGTGCCAGCAGTTTATCGCAGTTCTACAATGAGCAGTTCTTC

d_call: TRBD1
v_call: TRBV7-9
j_call: TRBJ1-3
clone_size: few
cdr3_aa: CASSLQGVRDTIYF
cdr3_nt: TGTGCCAGCAGCTTACAGGGGGTTAGAGACACCATATATTTT

d_call: .
v_call: TRBV11-1
j_call: TRBJ1-1
clone_size: few
cdr3_aa: CASSPKTGNTEAFF
cdr3_nt: TGTGCCAGCAGCCCGAAAACAGGGAACACTGAAGCTTTCTTT

d_call: .
v_call: TRBV18
j_call: TRBJ1-1
clone_size: few
cdr3_aa: CASCSGLNTEAFF
cdr3_nt: TGTGCCAGCTGTTCGGGGCTGAACACTGAAGCTTTCTTT

d_call: .
v_call: TRBV2
j_call: TRBJ2-7
clone_size: many
cdr3_aa: CASSAIGVSSYEQYF
cdr3_nt: TGTGCCAGCAGCGCTATCGGGGTAAGCTCCTACGAGCAGTACTTC

d_call: TRBD1
v_call: TRBV2
j_call: TRBJ2-5
clone_size: few
cdr3_aa: CASSGAGGETQYF
cdr3_nt: TGTGCCAGCAGTGGGGCAGGGGGCGAGACCCAGTACTTC

d_call: TRBD2
v_call: TRBV20-1
j_call: TRBJ2-1
clone_size: many
cdr3_aa: CSARAPSGRVYNEQFF
cdr3_nt: TGCAGTGCTAGAGCCCCTAGCGGGAGGGTCTACAATGAGCAGTTCTTC

d_call: .
v_call: TRBV5-1
j_call: TRBJ1-4
clone_size: many
cdr3_aa: CASRLGSATNEKLFF
cdr3_nt: TGCGCCAGCCGCCTGGGGTCAGCAACTAATGAAAAACTGTTTTTT

d_call: .
v_call: TRBV4-3
j_call: TRBJ2-7
clone_size: few
cdr3_aa: CASSPGLHYEQYF
cdr3_nt: TGCGCCAGCAGCCCGGGACTTCACTACGAGCAGTACTTC

d_call: TRBD1
v_call: TRBV2
j_call: TRBJ1-5
clone_size: .
cdr3_aa: CASSELGQWSNQPQHF
cdr3_nt: TGTGCCAGCAGTGAATTGGGACAGTGGAGCAATCAGCCCCAGCATTTT

d_call: .
v_call: TRBV3-1
j_call: TRBJ2-7
clone_size: few
cdr3_aa: CASSQGSYEQYF
cdr3_nt: TGTGCCAGCAGCCAGGGCTCCTACGAGCAGTACTTC

d_call: TRBD2
v_call: TRBV5-8
j_call: TRBJ2-3
clone_size: many
cdr3_aa: CASSLGPSGRTDTQYF
cdr3_nt: TGTGCCAGCAGCCTTGGGCCTAGCGGACGCACAGATACGCAGTATTTT

d_call: .
v_call: TRBV10-3
j_call: TRBJ2-1
clone_size: .
cdr3_aa: CAINSGQTGHNEQFF
cdr3_nt: TGTGCCATCAACTCAGGACAAACGGGGCACAATGAGCAGTTCTTC

d_call: .
v_call: TRBV7-2
j_call: TRBJ2-3
clone_size: .
cdr3_aa: CASSLVGGPADTQYF
cdr3_nt: TGTGCCAGCAGCTTAGTCGGGGGGCCCGCAGATACGCAGTATTTT

d_call: .
v_call: TRBV28
j_call: TRBJ1-5
clone_size: many
cdr3_aa: CASSSLGGGGQPQHF
cdr3_nt: TGTGCCAGCAGTTCCCTCGGGGGGGGAGGACAGCCCCAGCATTTT

d_call: .
v_call: TRBV24-1
j_call: TRBJ2-1
clone_size: many
cdr3_aa: CATSRQRDSLYNEQFF
cdr3_nt: TGTGCCACCAGCCGTCAAAGGGACTCCCTATACAATGAGCAGTTCTTC

d_call: TRBD1
v_call: TRBV7-2
j_call: TRBJ2-7
clone_size: few
cdr3_aa: CASSLTSGTDYEQYF
cdr3_nt: TGTGCCAGCAGTCTGACTTCCGGGACAGACTACGAGCAGTACTTC

d_call: .
v_call: TRBV4-1
j_call: TRBJ2-5
clone_size: .
cdr3_aa: CASSRNAGETQYF
cdr3_nt: TGCGCCAGCAGCCGTAATGCGGGGGAGACCCAGTACTTC

d_call: .
v_call: TRBV14
j_call: TRBJ2-2
clone_size: few
cdr3_aa: CASSQDPSRYWNTGELFF
cdr3_nt: TGTGCCAGCAGCCAAGATCCCTCTCGGTATTGGAACACCGGGGAGCTGTTTTTT

d_call: TRBD2
v_call: TRBV28
j_call: TRBJ2-3
clone_size: .
cdr3_aa: CASSLDGAGVQDTQYF
cdr3_nt: TGTGCCAGCAGTTTGGATGGAGCGGGAGTGCAAGATACGCAGTATTTT

d_call: .
v_call: TRBV6-2/TRBV6-3
j_call: TRBJ2-1
clone_size: many
cdr3_aa: CASTLSRSGQLGQFF
cdr3_nt: TGTGCCAGCACTCTCAGCCGTTCAGGTCAGCTAGGGCAGTTCTTC

d_call: .
v_call: TRBV6-5
j_call: TRBJ2-4
clone_size: many
cdr3_aa: CASTHKDSKNIQYF
cdr3_nt: TGTGCCAGCACCCACAAGGACAGCAAAAACATTCAGTACTTC

d_call: .
v_call: TRBV18
j_call: TRBJ2-2
clone_size: few
cdr3_aa: CASSPQPGAGNTGELFF
cdr3_nt: TGTGCCAGCTCACCACAGCCGGGGGCAGGTAACACCGGGGAGCTGTTTTTT

d_call: .
v_call: TRBV5-5
j_call: TRBJ1-6
clone_size: few
cdr3_aa: CASSAGDPMANSPLHF
cdr3_nt: TGTGCCAGCAGCGCGGGGGACCCGATGGCTAATTCACCCCTCCACTTT

d_call: .
v_call: TRBV20-1
j_call: TRBJ2-7
clone_size: many
cdr3_aa: CSADTRLGKQYF
cdr3_nt: TGCAGTGCCGACACTCGTCTCGGAAAGCAGTACTTC

d_call: .
v_call: TRBV11-2
j_call: TRBJ2-7
clone_size: few
cdr3_aa: CASSPKKTSEQYF
cdr3_nt: TGTGCCAGCAGCCCTAAGAAGACAAGCGAGCAGTACTTC

d_call: .
v_call: TRBV7-3
j_call: TRBJ1-1
clone_size: few
cdr3_aa: CASSLRAVDTEAFF
cdr3_nt: TGTGCCAGCAGCTTAAGGGCAGTTGACACTGAAGCTTTCTTT

d_call: TRBD2
v_call: TRBV11-2
j_call: TRBJ2-1
clone_size: many
cdr3_aa: CASSPALAGGFYNEQFF
cdr3_nt: TGTGCCAGCAGCCCAGCATTAGCGGGGGGGTTTTACAATGAGCAGTTCTTC

d_call: .
v_call: TRBV6-5
j_call: TRBJ2-7
clone_size: few
cdr3_aa: CASSYERGSYEQYF
cdr3_nt: TGTGCCAGCAGTTACGAACGGGGATCCTACGAGCAGTACTTC

d_call: .
v_call: TRBV6-6
j_call: TRBJ2-5
clone_size: .
cdr3_aa: CASIPTGTHKETQYF
cdr3_nt: TGTGCCAGCATCCCGACCGGGACTCATAAAGAGACCCAGTACTTC

d_call: .
v_call: TRBV20-1
j_call: TRBJ2-5
clone_size: .
cdr3_aa: CSAGTLYLGETQYF
cdr3_nt: TGCAGTGCGGGGACCCTCTACCTGGGAGAGACCCAGTACTTC

d_call: TRBD1
v_call: TRBV7-6
j_call: TRBJ2-3
clone_size: .
cdr3_aa: CASSLKQGATGYF
cdr3_nt: TGTGCCAGCAGCCTTAAGCAGGGGGCCACAGGGTATTTT

d_call: .
v_call: TRBV14
j_call: TRBJ2-3
clone_size: few
cdr3_aa: CASSQQLTDTQYF
cdr3_nt: TGTGCCAGCAGCCAGCAACTCACAGATACGCAGTATTTT

d_call: TRBD2
v_call: TRBV7-6
j_call: TRBJ2-2
clone_size: many
cdr3_aa: CAGQRGQRAGLTGELFF
cdr3_nt: TGTGCCGGACAGCGGGGGCAGCGGGCAGGGCTCACCGGGGAGCTGTTTTTT

d_call: .
v_call: TRBV6-2/TRBV6-3
j_call: TRBJ2-1
clone_size: .
cdr3_aa: CASSYLVGGQFF
cdr3_nt: TGTGCCAGCAGTTACCTCGTTGGGGGGCAGTTCTTC

d_call: .
v_call: TRBV15
j_call: TRBJ1-4
clone_size: few
cdr3_aa: CATSRTNSRNEKLFF
cdr3_nt: TGTGCCACCAGCAGGACGAACAGCCGTAATGAAAAACTGTTTTTT

d_call: .
v_call: TRBV11-1
j_call: TRBJ2-3
clone_size: .
cdr3_aa: CASSRTRADTQYF
cdr3_nt: TGTGCCAGCAGCCGAACTAGGGCAGATACGCAGTATTTT

d_call: .
v_call: TRBV12-3/TRBV12-4
j_call: TRBJ1-1
clone_size: many
cdr3_aa: CASSLQRGNTEAFF
cdr3_nt: TGTGCCAGCAGTTTACAGCGGGGGAACACTGAAGCTTTCTTT

d_call: TRBD2
v_call: TRBV28
j_call: TRBJ2-7
clone_size: few
cdr3_aa: CASSRSGRGYEQYF
cdr3_nt: TGTGCCAGCAGTCGTAGCGGGAGGGGCTACGAGCAGTACTTC

d_call: .
v_call: TRBV10-2
j_call: TRBJ2-1
clone_size: .
cdr3_aa: CASSEGRLWNEQFF
cdr3_nt: TGCGCCAGCAGTGAGGGCAGGTTGTGGAATGAGCAGTTCTTC

d_call: .
v_call: TRBV6-5
j_call: TRBJ2-1
clone_size: few
cdr3_aa: CASSTSLGGFSYNEQFF
cdr3_nt: TGTGCCAGCAGTACATCCCTCGGGGGTTTCTCCTACAATGAGCAGTTCTTC

d_call: TRBD1
v_call: TRBV20-1
j_call: TRBJ1-6
clone_size: many
cdr3_aa: CSARDLDRGDSPLHF
cdr3_nt: TGCAGTGCTAGAGACCTAGACAGGGGGGACTCACCCCTCCACTTT

d_call: .
v_call: TRBV12-3/TRBV12-4
j_call: TRBJ2-7
clone_size: many
cdr3_aa: CASSSRETGYYEQYF
cdr3_nt: TGTGCCAGCAGTTCTCGGGAGACAGGATACTACGAGCAGTACTTC

d_call: .
v_call: TRBV6-6
j_call: TRBJ2-1
clone_size: many
cdr3_aa: CASSYFAGRGTNEQFF
cdr3_nt: TGTGCCAGCAGTTACTTCGCCGGCAGGGGTACCAATGAGCAGTTCTTC

d_call: .
v_call: TRBV7-6
j_call: TRBJ2-2
clone_size: many
cdr3_aa: CASKDMRAGELFF
cdr3_nt: TGTGCCAGCAAAGATATGCGAGCCGGGGAGCTGTTTTTT

d_call: .
v_call: TRBV27
j_call: TRBJ2-4
clone_size: few
cdr3_aa: CASSLGPPKNIQYF
cdr3_nt: TGTGCCAGCAGTTTGGGTCCCCCCAAAAACATTCAGTACTTC

d_call: .
v_call: TRBV7-9
j_call: TRBJ1-1
clone_size: many
cdr3_aa: CASRAWGTEAFF
cdr3_nt: TGTGCCAGCAGGGCATGGGGGACTGAAGCTTTCTTT